The TCR beta chain described here comes from a study of identifying expanded T cells in peripheral blood. No infections or other immune events were documented during collection. Generated by immunoSEQ multiplex PCR, the TCRdb table keeps only in-frame clones and is missing some. The data contain tens of thousands of clones, roughly 90% of them singletons. Of note for this clone: The antigen is undetermined.

Germline V gene lookup returns CDR1 LNHDA and CDR2 SQIVND (reference sequence). The CDR3 is 14 residues long. Between the trimmed V and J ends, which lost 11 bases and 6 bases, there was a span of 20 bases. Study findings and constraints: Roughly two-week clone count variance significantly increased as total template count grew. Roughly 1.2 clones differed between technical replicates, versus approximately 17 and 20 over time.

The chain links TRBV19 to TRBJ1-5; no firm D call. The specimen sequenced was blood. The origin of this receptor is a person aged 18 to 75 in good health. The CDR3 DNA reads TGTGCCTCAAACAATGGGGAGATCGCTCAGCCCCAGCATTTT. The encoded protein is CASNNGEIAQPQHF. Filled out from reference TRBV19 and TRBJ1-5, the complete variable domain reads DGGITQSPKYLFRKEGQNVTLSCEQNLNHDAMYWYRQDPGQGLRLIYYSQIVNDFQKGDIAEGYSVSREKKESFPLTVTSAQKNPTAFYLCASNNGEIAQPQHFGDGTRLSIL.